This is a list of T cell receptor beta chains from one sample in a study of blood T cell repertoires in COVID-19. TCRdb keeps only in-frame clones here, not all; method: immunoSEQ multiplex PCR. The table records approximately 260,000 clones, around 89% of them present only once. The specimen sequenced was peripheral blood. The receptor set was obtained from an older woman with COVID-19, enrolled during active disease. Each CDR3 is given with its conserved first and last residue. Each record gives: J gene, V gene, CDR3 length, CDR3 protein.

j_gene: TRBJ1-5
v_gene: TRBV19
len: 14
CDR3aa: CASSMGTGRQPQHF

j_gene: TRBJ1-1
v_gene: TRBV2
len: 14
CDR3aa: CASSAMGRNTEAFF

j_gene: TRBJ2-7
v_gene: TRBV5-5
len: 13
CDR3aa: CASGSSGLYEQYF

j_gene: TRBJ2-7
v_gene: TRBV9
len: 13
CDR3aa: CASSETPNYEQYF

j_gene: TRBJ2-3
v_gene: TRBV5-5
len: 11
CDR3aa: CASSRTDTRYF

j_gene: TRBJ1-2
v_gene: TRBV6-5
len: 13
CDR3aa: CASNPPGTYGYTF

j_gene: TRBJ1-2
v_gene: TRBV3-1/TRBV3-2
len: 17
CDR3aa: CASSQDARHSWDYGYTF

j_gene: TRBJ1-1
v_gene: TRBV11-1
len: 16
CDR3aa: CASRLSEAGMNTEAFF

j_gene: TRBJ1-2
v_gene: TRBV5-1
len: 12
CDR3aa: CASSEGNYGYTF

j_gene: TRBJ2-5
v_gene: TRBV7-9
len: 16
CDR3aa: CASSLRAWHREETQYF

j_gene: TRBJ1-1
v_gene: TRBV25-1
len: 15
CDR3aa: CASSEQAGGKTEAFF

j_gene: TRBJ1-6
v_gene: TRBV6-5
len: 16
CDR3aa: CASSYTIQGTSGALHF

j_gene: TRBJ1-2
v_gene: TRBV6-2/TRBV6-3
len: 15
CDR3aa: CASSYRRGPLDGYTF

j_gene: TRBJ1-6
v_gene: TRBV25-1
len: 13
CDR3aa: CASSSTSGSPLHF

j_gene: TRBJ2-1
v_gene: TRBV3-1/TRBV3-2
len: 16
CDR3aa: CASSQVLGLTDGEQFF

j_gene: TRBJ2-5
v_gene: TRBV7-8
len: 13
CDR3aa: CASSQDRQETQYF

j_gene: TRBJ2-2
v_gene: TRBV4-2
len: 17
CDR3aa: CASSQDPGGANTGELFF

j_gene: TRBJ1-6
v_gene: TRBV10-3
len: 15
CDR3aa: CAISESGQGDSPLHF

j_gene: TRBJ2-7
v_gene: TRBV6-2/TRBV6-3
len: 15
CDR3aa: CASSSPDRSEVEQYF

j_gene: TRBJ1-2
v_gene: TRBV18
len: 16
CDR3aa: CASSPIRTEANYGYTF

j_gene: TRBJ2-5
v_gene: TRBV19
len: 14
CDR3aa: CASSKREGLETQYF

j_gene: TRBJ1-4
v_gene: TRBV19
len: 16
CDR3aa: CASSVDREVTNEKLFF

j_gene: TRBJ1-2
v_gene: TRBV15
len: 13
CDR3aa: CATSPREEGGYTF

j_gene: TRBJ2-5
v_gene: TRBV9
len: 15
CDR3aa: CASSLTSGGWETQYF

j_gene: TRBJ1-6
v_gene: TRBV11-2
len: 13
CDR3aa: CASSSQVFAPLHF

j_gene: TRBJ2-3
v_gene: TRBV7-2
len: 15
CDR3aa: CASSPGTFSTDTQYF

j_gene: TRBJ2-3
v_gene: TRBV9
len: 14
CDR3aa: CASSSRGFTDTQYF

j_gene: TRBJ2-2
v_gene: TRBV11-2
len: 16
CDR3aa: CASSFRLAGNTGELFF

j_gene: TRBJ2-7
v_gene: TRBV7-8
len: 11
CDR3aa: CASPDRYEQYF

j_gene: TRBJ1-5
v_gene: TRBV6-5
len: 11
CDR3aa: CAGGIDQPQHF

j_gene: TRBJ2-7
v_gene: TRBV11-2
len: 18
CDR3aa: CASSLEVAGGPLAYEQYF

j_gene: TRBJ1-1
v_gene: TRBV5-1
len: 17
CDR3aa: CASSHRDRGQGNTEAFF

j_gene: TRBJ2-5
v_gene: TRBV9
len: 15
CDR3aa: CASSFRQASTETQYF

j_gene: TRBJ2-4
v_gene: TRBV19
len: 12
CDR3aa: CASSTRQGPEYF

j_gene: TRBJ1-4
v_gene: TRBV6-5
len: 16
CDR3aa: CASSYSLRTGDEKLFF

j_gene: TRBJ2-7
v_gene: TRBV6-5
len: 14
CDR3aa: CASSLSGGVYEQYF

j_gene: TRBJ1-1
v_gene: TRBV2
len: 14
CDR3aa: CASSETVMNTEAFF

j_gene: TRBJ1-2
v_gene: TRBV7-9
len: 17
CDR3aa: CASNDRGDPVANYGYTF

j_gene: TRBJ1-1
v_gene: TRBV18
len: 16
CDR3aa: CASSPPASGLYTEAFF

j_gene: TRBJ2-7
v_gene: TRBV19
len: 14
CDR3aa: CASSIAGTDYEQYF

j_gene: TRBJ2-3
v_gene: TRBV6-5
len: 14
CDR3aa: CASSKNWGGDTQYF

j_gene: TRBJ1-5
v_gene: TRBV7-2
len: 14
CDR3aa: CASSLWGLNQPQHF

j_gene: TRBJ2-5
v_gene: TRBV7-2
len: 14
CDR3aa: CASSLPGGSETQYF

j_gene: TRBJ2-2
v_gene: TRBV11-2
len: 14
CDR3aa: CASSSRLATGELFF

j_gene: TRBJ1-3
v_gene: TRBV19
len: 15
CDR3aa: CASSILSGEGHTIYF